The sequence of this T cell receptor beta chain was determined in a study of Ad26.COV2.S vaccination and SARS-CoV-2 variants (dated by TCRdb to the early 2020s). Background for the entire study: Vaccine-arm donors were drawn from COV1001, a multicentre, randomized, double-blind, placebo-controlled phase I-IIa trial of Ad26.COV2.S in healthy adults. Ad26.COV2.S was given intramuscularly at 5x10^10 or 1x10^11 viral particles, as a single shot or as two shots 56 days apart. TCRbeta repertoire sequencing was used to assess the specificity and breadth of SARS-CoV-2-reactive T cell receptors after Ad26.COV2.S vaccination. A total of 32 samples were included in the TCR-sequenced set, comprising around 19 Ad26.COV2.S vaccine recipients, 5 placebo recipients and 8 SARS-CoV-2 convalescent individuals. Trial participants were randomized into five groups of five: low-dose or high-dose Ad26.COV2.S given once or twice, or placebo on both occasions. Blinding of investigators to trial group allocation was maintained during experiments and outcome assessment. Summary of the overall study and its limitations: According to the authors, total T cell responses may have been underestimated by the TCR breadth and depth analyses. Vaccine and placebo recipients had similar non-spike TCR breadth, a finding consistent with the vaccine containing only spike. After vaccination, spike-specific CD8+ and CD4+ T cell responses were reported to show substantial breadth. Compared with placebo recipients, Ad26.COV2.S recipients showed higher spike-specific TCR breadth (P = 0.0014). The study was not powered to compare responses between vaccine doses or regimens.

This sample's treatment or condition label indicates: about 20 received Ad26.COV2.S at low or high dose, single or two shots; a few received placebo; per-sample allocation not given. Repertoires of vaccine and placebo recipients were sequenced from samples taken on day 63 after the first injection. In Cohort 1b, 20 to 25 adults aged 18-55 years were enrolled at a single site in Boston, USA, between 29 July and 7 August 2020. Ad26.COV2.S consisted of a replication-incompetent adenovirus type 26 vector by which a prefusion-stabilized SARS-CoV-2 spike protein from the original Wuhan strain was expressed. This clone has just one count. This receptor's antigen is unknown. Per-base qualities were not stored, and no clone one base away is much larger. TCRbeta CDR3 regions were sequenced with the immunoSEQ Assay. After extraction, genomic DNA underwent amplification by bias-controlled multiplex PCR, followed by high-throughput sequencing. In the original analysis: To quantify the absolute abundance of every unique TCRbeta CDR3 region, sequences were collapsed and filtered. T cell fraction was estimated by normalizing TCRbeta template counts to usable DNA, with usable DNA measured through amplification of reference genes found in all nucleated cells. Repertoire TCRs were annotated as SARS-CoV-2-specific when V gene, CDR3 amino acid sequence and J gene were exactly matched to a known reactive TCR set. MIRA supplied the reference SARS-CoV-2 TCR set, which was filtered for enrichment in COVID-19-positive ImmuneCODE repertoires so that public or cross-reactive TCRs were removed. Using the MIRA antigens, annotated TCRs were further analysed by specific ORF or by position within an ORF. Breadth was defined as the number of annotated unique rearrangements divided by the total number of unique productive rearrangements, and depth was defined as the summed frequency of the annotated unique rearrangements. Two-sided Wilcoxon rank-sum tests were applied when comparing TCR breadth between groups. TCRdb stores this immuneACCESS table with in-frame sequences only. Part of the clones is absent; in the studies checked, under half of the shortfall reflects unresolved V genes, and no reason is known for the rest. V, J and clone size reflect that table, while D and trimming were determined from the DNA. The sample table contains 240,000 or so clones; only one count was recorded for 85% to 90% of them. Approximately 11% of the sample is held by the ten biggest clonotypes.

The CDR3 runs 11 residues from the cysteine to the phenylalanine. Just CDR3 DNA is preserved here, 33 bases in frame from base 1. V is cut by 5 bases and J by 4 bases, and the space between the germline ends is 6 bases. CDR1 and CDR2, looked up from the germline V gene, are ENHRY and SYGVKD. The TCR was taken from a person between 18 and 59 years old who received the Ad26.COV2.S COVID-19 vaccine or a placebo. Rearrangement joined TRBV10-3 to TRBJ2-7; the best D guess is TRBD1, with 5 bases matching. This specimen was peripheral blood, taken in a trial of Ad26.COV2.S vaccine versus placebo. CDR3 reads: CAISSGYEQYF. The DNA reads as follows: TGTGCCATCAGTTCAGGGTACGAGCAGTACTTC.